This T cell receptor beta chain was identified during a study of shared clonotypes between healthy human individuals. Trimming removed 3 bases from V and 3 bases from J; junction bases left unmatched: 2. The CDR3 is 14 residues long. In germline, CDR1 is WSHSY, CDR2 SAAADI. Repertoires were generated with immunoSEQ multiplex PCR, while TCRdb's copy carries only in-frame clones and drops some. The sample records 2 million to 2.5 million clones, roughly 93% being singletons. This sequence joins TRBV10-2 and TRBJ1-1, with TRBD1 matching over 9 bases. Input material: naive CD4+ T cells from PBMCs. Subset given: CD45RA+ positively selected. This sequence was found in a man younger than 35 in good health. Some clones in this sample may be carry-over from other donors' samples. The DNA for the CDR3 is TGCGCCAGCAGTGAACAGGGGGCACACACTGAAGCTTTCTTT. Translation: CASSEQGAHTEAFF.